This TCR beta chain was recovered during a study of blood T cell repertoires in COVID-19. Looking at the study overall: Some COVID-19 samples were acute and others convalescent; all came from the United States, Italy and Spain. T cells, B-cell-depleted T cells, or PBMCs provided the cDNA or gDNA that served as material.

In the authors' workflow: From reference gene primer amplification, estimates of nucleated cell counts were derived. Here immunoSEQ multiplex PCR was the method, and the copy in TCRdb shows in-frame clones only, minus some. V and J calls and clone size are those listed in that table; D and trimming were worked out from the DNA. The sample includes 120,000 or so clones, 74% seen only once; the top ten take less than 6.5%. CDR3 length: 14 amino acids. Per germline, CDR1 LNHDA and CDR2 SQIVND (reference sequence). Trimming pared 6 bases from V and 5 bases from J, leaving 16 bases between. Sequencing used peripheral blood. The clonotype originates from a man aged 60-69 years with acute or convalescent COVID-19. The chain has TRBV19 and TRBJ2-5; no clear D. The DNA of the CDR3 is TGTGCCAGTAGCATTCTTCTGGGCCGCGAGACCCAGTACTTC. Amino acid sequence: CASSILLGRETQYF.